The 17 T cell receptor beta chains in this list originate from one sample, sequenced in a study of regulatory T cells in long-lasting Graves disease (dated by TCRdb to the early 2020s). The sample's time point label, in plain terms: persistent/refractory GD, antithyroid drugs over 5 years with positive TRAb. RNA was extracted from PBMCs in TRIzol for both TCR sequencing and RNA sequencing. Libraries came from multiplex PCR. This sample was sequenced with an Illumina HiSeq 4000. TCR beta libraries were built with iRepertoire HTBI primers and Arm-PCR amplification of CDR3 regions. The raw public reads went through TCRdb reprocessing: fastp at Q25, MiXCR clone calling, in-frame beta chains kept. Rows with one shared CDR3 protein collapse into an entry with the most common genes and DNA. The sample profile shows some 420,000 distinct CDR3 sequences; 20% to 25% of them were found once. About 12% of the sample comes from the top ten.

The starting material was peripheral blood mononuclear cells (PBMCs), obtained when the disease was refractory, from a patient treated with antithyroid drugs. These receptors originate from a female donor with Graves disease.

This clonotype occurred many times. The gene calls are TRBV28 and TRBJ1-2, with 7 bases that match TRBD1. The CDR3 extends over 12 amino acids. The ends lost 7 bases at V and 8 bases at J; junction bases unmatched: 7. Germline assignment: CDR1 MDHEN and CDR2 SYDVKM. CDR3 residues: CASNQQGIGYTF. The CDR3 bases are TGTGCCAGCAACCAACAGGGGATAGGCTACACCTTC.

DNA of the CDR3: TGTGCCAGCAGTTACTCGCGTCGGGGGGGCACTGAAGCTTTCTTT. This encodes CASSYSRRGGTEAFF. The genes are TRBV6-2 or TRBV6-3 and TRBJ1-1, with D possibly TRBD1 on 5 matching bases. The V end lost 0 bases, the J end lost 4 bases, and 12 bases lay between the germline ends. Germline V gives CDR1 MNHEY, CDR2 SVGEGT. This CDR3 spans 15 amino acids.

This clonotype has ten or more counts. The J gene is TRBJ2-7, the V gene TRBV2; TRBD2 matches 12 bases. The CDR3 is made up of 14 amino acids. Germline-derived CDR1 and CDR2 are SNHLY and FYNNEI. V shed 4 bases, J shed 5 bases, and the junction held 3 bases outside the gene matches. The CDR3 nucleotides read TGTGCCAGCAGTGTGGGACTAGCGGGTAACGAGCAGTACTTC. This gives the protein CASSVGLAGNEQYF.

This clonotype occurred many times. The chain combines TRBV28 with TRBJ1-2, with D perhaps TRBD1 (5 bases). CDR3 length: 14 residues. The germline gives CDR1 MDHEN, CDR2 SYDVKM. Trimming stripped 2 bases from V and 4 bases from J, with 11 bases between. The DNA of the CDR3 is TGTGCCAGCAGTTTACTAGGGGCTGGCTATGGCTACACCTTC. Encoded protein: CASSLLGAGYGYTF.

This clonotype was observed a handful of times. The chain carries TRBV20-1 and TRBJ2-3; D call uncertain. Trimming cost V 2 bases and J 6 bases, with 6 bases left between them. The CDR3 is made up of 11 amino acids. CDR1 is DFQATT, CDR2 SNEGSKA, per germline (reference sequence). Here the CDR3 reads CSARPWDTQYF. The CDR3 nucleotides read TGCAGTGCTAGACCTTGGGATACGCAGTATTTT.

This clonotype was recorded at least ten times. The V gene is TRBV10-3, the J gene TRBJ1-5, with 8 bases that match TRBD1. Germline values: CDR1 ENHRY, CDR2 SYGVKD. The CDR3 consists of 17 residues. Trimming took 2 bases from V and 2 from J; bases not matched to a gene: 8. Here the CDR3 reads CAISEHGQGKGNQPQHF. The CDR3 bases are TGTGCCATCAGTGAGCATGGACAGGGAAAGGGCAATCAGCCCCAGCATTTT.

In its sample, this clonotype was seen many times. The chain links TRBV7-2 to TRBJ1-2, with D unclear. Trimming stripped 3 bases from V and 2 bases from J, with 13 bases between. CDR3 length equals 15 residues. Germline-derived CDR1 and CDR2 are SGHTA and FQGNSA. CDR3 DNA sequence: TGTGCCAGCAGCTTTAAGACCGCGGGCAACTATGGCTACACCTTC. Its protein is CASSFKTAGNYGYTF.

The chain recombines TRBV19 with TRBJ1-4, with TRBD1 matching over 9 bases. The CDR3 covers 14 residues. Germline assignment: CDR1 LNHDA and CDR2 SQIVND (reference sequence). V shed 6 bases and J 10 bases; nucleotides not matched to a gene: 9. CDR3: CASSPTGGSGKLFF. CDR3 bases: TGTGCCAGTAGCCCTACAGGGGGCTCAGGAAAACTGTTTTTT.

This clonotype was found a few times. CDR3 region: CASSLEPSGNQETQYF. The CDR3 nucleotides read TGTGCCAGCAGCTTGGAGCCTAGCGGTAACCAAGAGACCCAGTACTTC. The chain joins TRBV7-2 to TRBJ2-5; 7 nucleotides agree with TRBD2. Germline V gene sequence: CDR1 SGHTA, CDR2 FQGNSA. The CDR3 loop spans 16 amino acids. V dropped 3 bases and J dropped 0; count of bases not matched to a gene: 7.

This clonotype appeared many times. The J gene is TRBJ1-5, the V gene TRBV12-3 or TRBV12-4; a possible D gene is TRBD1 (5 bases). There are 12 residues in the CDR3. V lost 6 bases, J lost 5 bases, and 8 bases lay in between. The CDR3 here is CASSKGDQPQHF. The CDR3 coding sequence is TGTGCCAGCAGCAAAGGGGATCAGCCCCAGCATTTT.

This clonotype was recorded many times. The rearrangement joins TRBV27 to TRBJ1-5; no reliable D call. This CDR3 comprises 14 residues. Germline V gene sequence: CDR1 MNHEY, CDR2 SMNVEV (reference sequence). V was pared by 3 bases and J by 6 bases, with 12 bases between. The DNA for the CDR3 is TGTGCCAGCAGTTTGTCGGGGAAGGGTCAGCCCCAGCATTTT. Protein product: CASSLSGKGQPQHF.

The CDR3 region is CASSLRPGDHSSGANVLTF. The CDR3 DNA reads as TGTGCCAGCAGTCTACGCCCTGGGGACCACAGCTCTGGGGCCAACGTCCTGACTTTC. V and J are TRBV28 and TRBJ2-6; D may match TRBD1 or TRBD2 (5 bases each). Germline V gene data show CDR1 as MDHEN and CDR2 as SYDVKM. V was cut by 5 bases and J by 0 bases, with 20 bases left in between. This CDR3 has 19 amino acids.

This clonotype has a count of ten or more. In DNA, the CDR3 is TGTGCCAGCAGCCCACATCGCCAAGAGACCCAGTACTTC. Translated, it gives CASSPHRQETQYF. The J gene is TRBJ2-5, the V gene TRBV7-2; D is ambiguous. The CDR3 is 13 amino acids. V lost 5 bases and J 1 base, leaving 8 bases between the germline ends. Per the germline V gene, CDR1 is SGHTA and CDR2 is FQGNSA. Using reference TRBV7-2 and TRBJ2-5 for the parts outside the CDR3, the full variable domain is GAGVSQSPSNKVTEKGKDVELRCDPISGHTALYWYRQSLGQGLEFLIYFQGNSAPDKSGLPSDRFSAERTGGSVSTLTIQRTQQEDSAVYLCASSPHRQETQYFGPGTRLLVL.

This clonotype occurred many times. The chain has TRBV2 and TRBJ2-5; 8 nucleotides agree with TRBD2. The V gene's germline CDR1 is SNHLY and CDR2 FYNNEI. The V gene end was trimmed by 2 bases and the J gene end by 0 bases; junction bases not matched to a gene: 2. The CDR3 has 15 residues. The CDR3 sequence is CASSEWREDQETQYF. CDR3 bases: TGTGCCAGCAGTGAATGGCGGGAGGACCAAGAGACCCAGTACTTC.

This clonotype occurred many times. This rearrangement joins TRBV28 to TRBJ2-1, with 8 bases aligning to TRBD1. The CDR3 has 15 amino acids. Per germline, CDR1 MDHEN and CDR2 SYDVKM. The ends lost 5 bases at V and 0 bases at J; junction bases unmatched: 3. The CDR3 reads CASSGGQASYNEQFF. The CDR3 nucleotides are TGTGCCAGCAGTGGGGGACAGGCCTCCTACAATGAGCAGTTCTTC.

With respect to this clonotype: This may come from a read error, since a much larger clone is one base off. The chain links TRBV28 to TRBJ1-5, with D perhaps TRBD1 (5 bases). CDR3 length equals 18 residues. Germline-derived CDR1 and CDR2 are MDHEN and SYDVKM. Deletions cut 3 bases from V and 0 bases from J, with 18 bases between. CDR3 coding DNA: TGTGCCAGCAGTTTTATAAGAAGGTGGGGGGGTAGCAATCAGCCCCAGCATTTT. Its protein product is CASSFIRRWGGSNQPQHF. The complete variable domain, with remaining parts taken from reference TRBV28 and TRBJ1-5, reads DVKVTQSSRYLVKRTGEKVFLECVQDMDHENMFWYRQDPGLGLRLIYFSYDVKMKEKGDIPEGYSVSREKKERFSLILESASTNQTSMYLCASSFIRRWGGSNQPQHFGDGTRLSIL.

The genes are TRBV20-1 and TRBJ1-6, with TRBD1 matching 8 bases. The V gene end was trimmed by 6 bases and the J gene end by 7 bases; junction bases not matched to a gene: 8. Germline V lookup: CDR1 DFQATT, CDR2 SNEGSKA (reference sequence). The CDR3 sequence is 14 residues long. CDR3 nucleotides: TGCAGTGCGCTCGGACAGGGAGCAAATTCACCCCTCCACTTT. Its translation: CSALGQGANSPLHF.